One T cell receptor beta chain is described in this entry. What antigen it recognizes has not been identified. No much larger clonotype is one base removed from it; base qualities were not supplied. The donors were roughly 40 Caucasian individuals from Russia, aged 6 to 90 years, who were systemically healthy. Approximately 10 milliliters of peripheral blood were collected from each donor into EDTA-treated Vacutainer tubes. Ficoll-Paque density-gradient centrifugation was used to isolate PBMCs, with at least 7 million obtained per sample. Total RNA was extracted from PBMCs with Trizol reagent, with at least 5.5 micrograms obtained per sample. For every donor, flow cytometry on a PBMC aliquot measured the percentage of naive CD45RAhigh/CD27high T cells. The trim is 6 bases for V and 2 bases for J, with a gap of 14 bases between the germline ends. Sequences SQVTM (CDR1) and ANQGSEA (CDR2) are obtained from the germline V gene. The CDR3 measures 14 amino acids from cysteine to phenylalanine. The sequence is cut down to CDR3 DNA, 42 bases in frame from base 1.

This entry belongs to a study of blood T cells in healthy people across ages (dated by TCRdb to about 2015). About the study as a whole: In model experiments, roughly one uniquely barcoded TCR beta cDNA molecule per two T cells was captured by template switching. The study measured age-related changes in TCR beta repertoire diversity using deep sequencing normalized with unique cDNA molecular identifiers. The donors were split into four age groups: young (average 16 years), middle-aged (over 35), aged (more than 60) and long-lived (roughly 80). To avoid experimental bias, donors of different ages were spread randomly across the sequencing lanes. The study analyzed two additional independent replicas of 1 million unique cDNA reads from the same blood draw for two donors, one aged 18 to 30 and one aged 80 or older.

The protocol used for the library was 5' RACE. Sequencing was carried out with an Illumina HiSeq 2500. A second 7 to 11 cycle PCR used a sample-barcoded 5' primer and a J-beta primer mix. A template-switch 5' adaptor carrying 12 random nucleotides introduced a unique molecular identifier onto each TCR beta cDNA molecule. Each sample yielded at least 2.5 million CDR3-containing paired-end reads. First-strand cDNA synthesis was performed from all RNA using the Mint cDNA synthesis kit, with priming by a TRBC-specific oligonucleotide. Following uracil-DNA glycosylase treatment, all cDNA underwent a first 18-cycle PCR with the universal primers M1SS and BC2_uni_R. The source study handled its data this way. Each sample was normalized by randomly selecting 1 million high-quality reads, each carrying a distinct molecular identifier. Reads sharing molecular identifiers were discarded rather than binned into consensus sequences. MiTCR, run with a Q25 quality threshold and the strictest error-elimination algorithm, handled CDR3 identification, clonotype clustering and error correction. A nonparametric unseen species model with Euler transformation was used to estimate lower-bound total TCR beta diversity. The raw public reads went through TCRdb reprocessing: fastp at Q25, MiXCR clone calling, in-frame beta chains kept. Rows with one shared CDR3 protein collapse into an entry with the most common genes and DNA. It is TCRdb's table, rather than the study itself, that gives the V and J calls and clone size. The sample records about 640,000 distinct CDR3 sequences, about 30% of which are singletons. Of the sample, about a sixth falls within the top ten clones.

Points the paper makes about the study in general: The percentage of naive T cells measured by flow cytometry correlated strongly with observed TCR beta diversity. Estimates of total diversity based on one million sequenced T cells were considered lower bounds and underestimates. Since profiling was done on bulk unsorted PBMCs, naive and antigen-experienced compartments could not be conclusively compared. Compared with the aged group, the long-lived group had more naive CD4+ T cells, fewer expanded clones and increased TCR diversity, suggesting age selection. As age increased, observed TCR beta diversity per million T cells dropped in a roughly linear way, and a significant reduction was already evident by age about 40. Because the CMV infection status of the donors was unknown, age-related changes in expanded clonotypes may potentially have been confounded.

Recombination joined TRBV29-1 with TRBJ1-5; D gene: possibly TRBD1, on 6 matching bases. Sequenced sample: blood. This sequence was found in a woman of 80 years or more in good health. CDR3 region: CSVVTGRGNQPQHF. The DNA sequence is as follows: TGCAGCGTGGTGACAGGTAGGGGCAATCAGCCCCAGCATTTT.